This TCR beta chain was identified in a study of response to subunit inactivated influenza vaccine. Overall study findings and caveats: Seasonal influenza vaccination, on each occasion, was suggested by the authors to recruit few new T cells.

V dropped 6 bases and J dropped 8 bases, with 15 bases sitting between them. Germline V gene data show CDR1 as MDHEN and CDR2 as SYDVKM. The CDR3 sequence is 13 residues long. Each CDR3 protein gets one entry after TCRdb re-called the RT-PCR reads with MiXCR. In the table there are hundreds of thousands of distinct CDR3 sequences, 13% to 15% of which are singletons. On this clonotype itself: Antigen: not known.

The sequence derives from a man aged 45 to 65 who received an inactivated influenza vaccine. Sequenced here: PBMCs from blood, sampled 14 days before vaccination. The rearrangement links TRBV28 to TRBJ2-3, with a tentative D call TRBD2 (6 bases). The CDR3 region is CASSPGTYGTQYF. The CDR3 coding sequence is TGTGCCAGCAGCCCCGGGACTTACGGTACGCAGTATTTT.